One sample yielded the 10 T cell receptor beta chains listed below, sequenced in a study of T cells in Graves' hyperthyroidism and ophthalmopathy. Regions amplified from RNA transcripts were the TCR beta CDR3 regions. Primed by the HTBI set, a first-round RT-PCR was run on the TCR CDR3. MiXCR, applied by TCRdb to the multiplex PCR reads, yields one record per CDR3 protein. The sample gives almost 600,000 distinct CDR3 sequences, around 45% of which show up once; around 7.7% is in the top ten. What was sequenced was peripheral blood or thyroid tissue (not recorded which). These receptors were taken from a woman in her late teens or twenties with Graves' hyperthyroidism.

The rearrangement links TRBV27 to TRBJ2-7; no firm D call. Germline lookup yields CDR1 MNHEY and CDR2 SMNVEV (reference sequence). The CDR3 runs to 11 residues. The V end lost 4 bases, the J end lost 3 bases, and 4 bases lay between the germline ends. The CDR3 spells CASSSYYEQYF. The CDR3 DNA follows: TGTGCCAGCAGTTCTTACTACGAGCAGTACTTC.

This clonotype has at least ten counts. The V and J genes are TRBV12-3 or TRBV12-4 and TRBJ2-5; maybe TRBD1 (6 bases). V was cut by 3 bases and J by 3 bases, with 11 bases left in between. The CDR3 extends over 14 amino acids. The CDR3 sequence is CASSFSGAEETQYF. As DNA, the CDR3 is TGTGCCAGCAGTTTTTCAGGGGCGGAAGAGACCCAGTACTTC.

In its sample, this clonotype was seen many times. The chain joins TRBV6-5 to TRBJ1-5, with a possible D match to TRBD1 (5 bases). The CDR3 runs to 15 residues. V lost 0 bases, J lost 2 bases, and 8 bases lay in between. Germline CDR1 and CDR2: MNHEY and SVGAGI. CDR3 sequence: CASSYSEGRNQPQHF. In nucleotides, the CDR3 is TGTGCCAGCAGTTACTCGGAGGGGCGCAATCAGCCCCAGCATTTT.

This clonotype appeared many times. V and J are TRBV5-6 and TRBJ2-7, with D unresolved. The CDR3 spans 14 residues. Trimming removed 0 bases at V and 1 base at J, with 8 bases between. Germline CDR1 is SGHDT and CDR2 is YYEEEE. Here the CDR3 reads CASSLGVESYEQYF. CDR3 in DNA: TGTGCCAGCAGCTTGGGTGTCGAGTCCTACGAGCAGTACTTC.

The chain joins TRBV4-3 to TRBJ1-5, with D maybe TRBD1 (5 bases). Germline-derived CDR1 and CDR2 are LGHNA and YSLEER. The V gene lost 0 bases and the J gene lost 1 base, with 10 bases spanning the gap. This CDR3 has 16 residues. The CDR3 loop is CASSQEAGASNQPQHF. The CDR3 nucleotides read TGCGCCAGCAGCCAAGAAGCCGGGGCCAGCAATCAGCCCCAGCATTTT.

A note on this clonotype: This may come from a read error, since a much larger clone is one base off. This sequence joins TRBV20-1 and TRBJ2-2; perhaps D is TRBD1 or TRBD2 (5 bases each). Germline CDR1 DFQATT, CDR2 SNEGSKA (reference sequence). This CDR3 has 17 residues. Trimming left V 3 bases short and J 2 bases short, with 19 bases between. CDR3 protein: CSASTPSGPANTGELFF. CDR3 in DNA: TGCAGTGCTAGTACTCCCTCGGGACCAGCAAACACCGGGGAGCTGTTTTTT.

The CDR3 coding sequence is TGTGCCAGCAGCCCAACCCTAAATGAGCAGTTCTTC. Amino acids: CASSPTLNEQFF. The chain combines TRBV7-9 with TRBJ2-1; D is uncertain. V was pared by 5 bases and J by 7 bases, with 9 bases between. This CDR3 region has 12 residues. CDR1 is SEHNR, CDR2 FQNEAQ, per germline (reference sequence). Drawing the rest from reference TRBV7-9 and TRBJ2-1, the complete variable domain is DTGVSQNPRHKITKRGQNVTFRCDPISEHNRLYWYRQTLGQGPEFLTYFQNEAQLEKSRLLSDRFSAERPKGSFSTLEIQRTEQGDSAMYLCASSPTLNEQFFGPGTRLTVL.

This rearrangement joins TRBV5-6 to TRBJ2-7; D possibly matches TRBD1 or TRBD2 (5 bases each). CDR1 is SGHDT, CDR2 YYEEEE, per germline. The CDR3 totals 12 residues. The germline V and J ends were trimmed by 4 bases and 5 bases, with 10 bases remaining between them. The CDR3 region has the DNA TGTGCCAGCAGCCCCGGGGCACACGAGCAGTACTTC. Translation: CASSPGAHEQYF. The full variable domain, with the rest looked up from reference TRBV5-6 and TRBJ2-7, is DAGVTQSPTHLIKTRGQQVTLRCSPKSGHDTVSWYQQALGQGPQFIFQYYEEEERQRGNFPDRFSGHQFPNYSSELNVNALLLGDSALYLCASSPGAHEQYFGPGTRLTVT.

Ten or more counts support this clonotype. The rearrangement uses TRBV11-3 and TRBJ2-5; no reliable D call. With 6 bases removed from V and 3 bases from J, the gap between germline ends came to 14 bases. Per germline, CDR1 SGHNT and CDR2 YENEEA. This CDR3 contains 14 residues. This CDR3 is CASSSGLGKETQYF. DNA for the CDR3: TGTGCCAGCAGTTCCGGGCTAGGAAAAGAGACCCAGTACTTC.

This clonotype was recorded many times. The chain couples TRBV4-1 to TRBJ1-1, with a possible D match to TRBD1 (5 bases). Trimming stripped 0 bases from V and 4 bases from J, with 9 bases between. CDR3 size: 14 residues. Germline V gene data show CDR1 as MGHRA and CDR2 as YSYEKL. CDR3 coding DNA: TGCGCCAGCAGCCAAGATAGGACATCCACTGAAGCTTTCTTT. Its translation: CASSQDRTSTEAFF.